The clone carrying this T cell receptor beta chain was counted many times. Its antigen is not known. This sample stems from a study of human T cells and chemical hapten exposure. The overall study: On the upper back, patch tests were applied with 0.01% DPC and read at 6 days. Minor pooled library volume differences mainly drove per-sample TCR yield variation.

The CDR3 is 15 residues long. The J segment lost 1 base and the V segment lost 4 bases, leaving 5 bases of the junction unmatched. Germline V CDR1 and CDR2: SGHTA, FQGTGA. Documented time point: patch test 1, 2 weeks after DPC sensitization. The treatment is: therapeutic diphenylcyclopropenone sensitization with weekly scalp DPC. General observations from the study: The number of TCRs over 1 in 1000 frequency stayed unchanged after DPC.

TCRdb analysed the RACE reads with MiXCR anew, one entry per CDR3 protein. The table lists about 80,000 distinct CDR3 sequences, approximately 10% of them singletons, with around 1.5% in the top ten. The TCR sequence derives from a woman aged 50 to 60 with alopecia areata. Some clones in this sample may be carry-over from other donors' samples. The V and J genes are TRBV7-3 and TRBJ1-1, with 8 bases identical to TRBD1. The source was whole blood, collected in connection with sensitization to the hapten diphenylcyclopropenone (DPC). DNA of the CDR3: TGTGCCAGCAGCTACGACGACAGGGGGAACACTGAAGCTTTCTTT. Translated, it gives CASSYDDRGNTEAFF.